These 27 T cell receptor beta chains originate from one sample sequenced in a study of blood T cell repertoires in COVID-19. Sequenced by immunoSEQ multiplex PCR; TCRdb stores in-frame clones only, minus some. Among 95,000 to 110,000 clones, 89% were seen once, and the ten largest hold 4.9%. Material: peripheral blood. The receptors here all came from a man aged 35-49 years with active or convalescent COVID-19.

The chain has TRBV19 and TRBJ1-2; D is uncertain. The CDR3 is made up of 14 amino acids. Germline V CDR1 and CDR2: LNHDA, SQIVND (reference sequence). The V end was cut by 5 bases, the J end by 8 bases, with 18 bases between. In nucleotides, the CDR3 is TGTGCCAGTAGTGTCGGGTTATTTCCTATCGGCTACACCTTC. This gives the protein CASSVGLFPIGYTF.

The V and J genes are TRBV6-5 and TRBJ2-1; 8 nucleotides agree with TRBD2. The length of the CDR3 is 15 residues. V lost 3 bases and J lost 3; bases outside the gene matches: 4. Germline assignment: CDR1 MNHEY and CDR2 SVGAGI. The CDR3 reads CASSYTSGFYNEQFF. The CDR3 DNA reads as TGTGCCAGCAGTTATACTAGCGGCTTCTACAATGAGCAGTTCTTC.

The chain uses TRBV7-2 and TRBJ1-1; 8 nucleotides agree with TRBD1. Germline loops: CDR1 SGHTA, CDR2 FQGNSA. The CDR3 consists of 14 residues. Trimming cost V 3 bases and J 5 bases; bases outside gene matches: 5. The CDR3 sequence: CASSFFRGHTEAFF. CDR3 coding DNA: TGTGCCAGCAGCTTTTTCAGGGGGCATACTGAAGCTTTCTTT.

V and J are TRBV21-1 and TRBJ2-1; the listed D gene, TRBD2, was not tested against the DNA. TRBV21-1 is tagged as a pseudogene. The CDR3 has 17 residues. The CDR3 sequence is CASTTSLGRENDNEQFF. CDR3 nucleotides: TGTGCCAGCACCACTAGCCTCGGCAGGGAGAATGACAATGAGCAGTTCTTC.

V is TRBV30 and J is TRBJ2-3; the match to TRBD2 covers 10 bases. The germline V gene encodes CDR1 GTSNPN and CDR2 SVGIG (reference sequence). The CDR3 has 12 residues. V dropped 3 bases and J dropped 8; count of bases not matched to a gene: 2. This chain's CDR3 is CAWRVAGGTQYF. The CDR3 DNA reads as TGTGCCTGGAGAGTAGCGGGAGGTACGCAGTATTTT.

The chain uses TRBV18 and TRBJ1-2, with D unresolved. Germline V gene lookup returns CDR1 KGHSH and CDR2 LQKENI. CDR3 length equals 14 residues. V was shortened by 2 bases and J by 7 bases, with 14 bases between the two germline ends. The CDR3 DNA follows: TGTGCCAGCTCACCAGTCCCTGGACTGGGTGGCTACACCTTC. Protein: CASSPVPGLGGYTF.

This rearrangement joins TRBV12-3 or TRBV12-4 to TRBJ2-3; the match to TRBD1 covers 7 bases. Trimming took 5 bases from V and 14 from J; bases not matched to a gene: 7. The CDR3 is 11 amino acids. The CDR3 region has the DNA TGTGCCAGCAGTCAGGGACAGCCAACGTATTTT. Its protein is CASSQGQPTYF.

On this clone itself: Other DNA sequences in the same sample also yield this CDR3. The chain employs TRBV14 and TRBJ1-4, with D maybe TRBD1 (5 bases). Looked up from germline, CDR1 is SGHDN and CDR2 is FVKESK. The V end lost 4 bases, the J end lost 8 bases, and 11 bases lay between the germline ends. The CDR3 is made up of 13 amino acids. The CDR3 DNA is TGTGCCAGCAGCCCCAGGGTGGGAGAAAAACTGTTTTTT. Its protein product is CASSPRVGEKLFF. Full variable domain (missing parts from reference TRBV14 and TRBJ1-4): EAGVTQFPSHSVIEKGQTVTLRCDPISGHDNLYWYRRVMGKEIKFLLHFVKESKQDESGMPNNRFLAERTGGTYSTLKVQPAELEDSGVYFCASSPRVGEKLFFGSGTQLSVL.

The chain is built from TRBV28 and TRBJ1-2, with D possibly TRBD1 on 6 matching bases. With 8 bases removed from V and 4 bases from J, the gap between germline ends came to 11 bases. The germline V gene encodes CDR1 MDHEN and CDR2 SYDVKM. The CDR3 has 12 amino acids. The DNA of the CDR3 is TGTGCCAGCGGCAGGGGTGGCTATGGCTACACCTTC. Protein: CASGRGGYGYTF.

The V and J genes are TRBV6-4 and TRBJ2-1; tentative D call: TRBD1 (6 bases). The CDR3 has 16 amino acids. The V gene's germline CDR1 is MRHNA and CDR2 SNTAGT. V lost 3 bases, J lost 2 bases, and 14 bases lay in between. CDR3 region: CASSEHFQGTYNEQFF. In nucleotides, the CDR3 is TGTGCCAGCAGTGAGCACTTCCAGGGGACCTACAATGAGCAGTTCTTC.

The CDR3 DNA sequence: TGTGCCAGCAGTTTCCTACTCCAGGGTAGAGGTGGCTACACCTTC. Residues: CASSFLLQGRGGYTF. This chain links TRBV28 with TRBJ1-2; D is perhaps TRBD1 (5 bases). Trimming removed 3 bases at V and 7 bases at J, with 18 bases between. There are 15 residues in the CDR3. Germline-derived CDR1 and CDR2 are MDHEN and SYDVKM.

DNA of the CDR3: TGTGCCAGCAGCCTAAATATCTACGAGCAGTACTTC. Its protein is CASSLNIYEQYF. The chain combines TRBV7-2 with TRBJ2-7; no clear D gene. V dropped 5 bases and J dropped 3 bases, with 8 bases sitting between them. From germline, CDR1 is SGHTA and CDR2 FQGNSA. The CDR3 extends over 12 amino acids.

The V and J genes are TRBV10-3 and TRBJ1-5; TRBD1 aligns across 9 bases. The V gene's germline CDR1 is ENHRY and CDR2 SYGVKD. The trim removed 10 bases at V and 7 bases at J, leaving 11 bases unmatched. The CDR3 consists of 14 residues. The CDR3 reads CATQPQGAEQPQHF. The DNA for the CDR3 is TGTGCCACCCAACCACAGGGGGCGGAACAGCCCCAGCATTTT.

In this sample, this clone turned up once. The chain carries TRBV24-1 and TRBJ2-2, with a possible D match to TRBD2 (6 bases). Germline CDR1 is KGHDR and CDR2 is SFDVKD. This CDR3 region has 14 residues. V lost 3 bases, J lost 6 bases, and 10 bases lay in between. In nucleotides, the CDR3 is TGTGCCACCAGTGATCCGCTAGCGCCCGGGGAGCTGTTTTTT. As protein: CATSDPLAPGELFF.

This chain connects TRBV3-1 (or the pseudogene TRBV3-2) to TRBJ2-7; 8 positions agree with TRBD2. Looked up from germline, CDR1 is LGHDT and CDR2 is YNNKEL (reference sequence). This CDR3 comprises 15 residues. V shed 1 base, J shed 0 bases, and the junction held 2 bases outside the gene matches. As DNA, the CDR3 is TGTGCCAGCAGCCAAGGGACTAGCAGCTCCTACGAGCAGTACTTC. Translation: CASSQGTSSSYEQYF.

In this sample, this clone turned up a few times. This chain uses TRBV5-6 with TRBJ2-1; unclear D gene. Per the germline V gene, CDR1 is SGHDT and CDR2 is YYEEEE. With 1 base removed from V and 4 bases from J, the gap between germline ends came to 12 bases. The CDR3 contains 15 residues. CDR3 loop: CASSLTLIRYNEQFF. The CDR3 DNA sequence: TGTGCCAGCAGCTTGACACTAATAAGATACAATGAGCAGTTCTTC. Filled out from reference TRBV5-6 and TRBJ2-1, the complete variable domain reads DAGVTQSPTHLIKTRGQQVTLRCSPKSGHDTVSWYQQALGQGPQFIFQYYEEEERQRGNFPDRFSGHQFPNYSSELNVNALLLGDSALYLCASSLTLIRYNEQFFGPGTRLTVL.

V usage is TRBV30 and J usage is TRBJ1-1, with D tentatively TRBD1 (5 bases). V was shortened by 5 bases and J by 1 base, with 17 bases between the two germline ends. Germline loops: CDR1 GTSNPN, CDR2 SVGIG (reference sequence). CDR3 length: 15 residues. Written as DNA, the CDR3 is TGTGCCTGGCTACCAGGGACTGGGAAGAACACTGAAGCTTTCTTT. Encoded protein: CAWLPGTGKNTEAFF.

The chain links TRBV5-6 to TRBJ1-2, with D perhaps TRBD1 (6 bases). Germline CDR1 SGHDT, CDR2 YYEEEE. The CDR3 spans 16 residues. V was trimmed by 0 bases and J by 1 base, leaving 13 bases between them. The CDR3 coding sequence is TGTGCCAGCAGCTTGGCGGGAACAGGGAGTAACTATGGCTACACCTTC. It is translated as CASSLAGTGSNYGYTF.

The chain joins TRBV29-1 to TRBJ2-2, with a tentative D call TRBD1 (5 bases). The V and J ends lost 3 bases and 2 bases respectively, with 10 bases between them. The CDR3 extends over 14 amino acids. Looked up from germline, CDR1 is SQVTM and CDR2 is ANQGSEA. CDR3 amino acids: CSVDTGTNTGELFF. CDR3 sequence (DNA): TGCAGCGTTGACACAGGTACAAACACCGGGGAGCTGTTTTTT.

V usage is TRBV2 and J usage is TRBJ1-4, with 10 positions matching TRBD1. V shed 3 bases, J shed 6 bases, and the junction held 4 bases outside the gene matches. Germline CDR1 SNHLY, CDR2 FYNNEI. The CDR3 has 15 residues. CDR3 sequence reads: CASSDPGTGDEKLFF. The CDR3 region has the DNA TGTGCCAGCAGTGACCCCGGGACAGGGGATGAAAAACTGTTTTTT.

The CDR3 region has the DNA TGTGCCTGGAGTGTAAGCGCCAGAAGTGAAGCTTTCTTT. Translated, it gives CAWSVSARSEAFF. V and J are TRBV30 and TRBJ1-1; D uncertain. CDR1 is GTSNPN, CDR2 SVGIG, per germline (reference sequence). The length of the CDR3 is 13 residues. V was cut by 0 bases and J by 7 bases, with 12 bases left in between.

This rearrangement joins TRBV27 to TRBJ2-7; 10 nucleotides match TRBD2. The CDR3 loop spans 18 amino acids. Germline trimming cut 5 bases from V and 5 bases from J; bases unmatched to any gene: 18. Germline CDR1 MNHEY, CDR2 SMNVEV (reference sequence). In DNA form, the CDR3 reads TGTGCCAGCAGTCGGGACGGGAGACCGGGACTAGCGCTCAACGAGCAGTACTTC. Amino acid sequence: CASSRDGRPGLALNEQYF.

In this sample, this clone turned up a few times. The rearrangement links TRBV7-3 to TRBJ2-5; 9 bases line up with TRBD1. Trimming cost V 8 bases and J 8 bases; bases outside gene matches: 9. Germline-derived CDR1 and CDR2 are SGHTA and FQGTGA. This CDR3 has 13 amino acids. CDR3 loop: CASSNPGQGTQYF. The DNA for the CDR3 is TGTGCCAGCTCCAACCCGGGACAGGGAACCCAGTACTTC.

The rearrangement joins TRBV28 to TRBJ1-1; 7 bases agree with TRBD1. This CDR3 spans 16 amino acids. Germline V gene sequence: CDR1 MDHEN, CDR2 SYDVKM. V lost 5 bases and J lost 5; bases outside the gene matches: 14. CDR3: CASSPSTGQGVTEAFF. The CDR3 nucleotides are TGTGCCAGCAGTCCGAGCACCGGGCAGGGGGTAACTGAAGCTTTCTTT.

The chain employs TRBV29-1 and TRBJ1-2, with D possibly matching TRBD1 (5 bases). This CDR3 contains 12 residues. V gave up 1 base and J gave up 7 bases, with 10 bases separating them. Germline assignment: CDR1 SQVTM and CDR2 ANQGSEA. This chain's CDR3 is CSVEVPGGGYTF. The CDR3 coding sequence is TGCAGCGTTGAAGTCCCGGGGGGTGGCTACACCTTC. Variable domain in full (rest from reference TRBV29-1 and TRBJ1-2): SAVISQKPSRDICQRGTSLTIQCQVDSQVTMMFWYRQQPGQSLTLIATANQGSEATYESGFVIDKFPISRPNLTFSTLTVSNMSPEDSSIYLCSVEVPGGGYTFGSGTRLTVV.

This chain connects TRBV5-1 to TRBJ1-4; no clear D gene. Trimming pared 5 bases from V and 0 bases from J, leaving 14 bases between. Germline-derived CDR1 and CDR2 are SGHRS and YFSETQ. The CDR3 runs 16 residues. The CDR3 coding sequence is TGCGCCAGCAGTCCCCTCGGGGTTGCAACTAATGAAAAACTGTTTTTT. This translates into CASSPLGVATNEKLFF.

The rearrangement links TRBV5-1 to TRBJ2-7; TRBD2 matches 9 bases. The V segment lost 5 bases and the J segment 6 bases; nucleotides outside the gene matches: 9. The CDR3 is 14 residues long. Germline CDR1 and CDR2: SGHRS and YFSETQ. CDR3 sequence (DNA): TGCGCCAGCAGGTCATTAGCGGGAGTGGGCGAGCAGTACTTC. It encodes CASRSLAGVGEQYF.